This T cell receptor beta chain was obtained from a study of post-analysis software for immune sequencing data. This CDR3 is 13 amino acids long. Germline CDR1 reads MNHEY; CDR2 reads SVGAGI. The junction had 6 bases not matched to a gene; V was cut back by 7 bases and J by 6 bases. For this clonotype: Its target is not known.

Sequencing libraries made from TCR beta cDNA carried unique molecular identifiers. A single record per CDR3 protein comes from TCRdb applying MiXCR to the PCR reads. The table includes approximately 690,000 distinct CDR3 sequences, approximately 60% detected once. Study-level points and caveats: Five TRBV segments, TRBV5-6, TRBV5-1 and TRBV20-1 among them, were found more frequent in patients than controls.

What was sequenced was blood. The rearrangement uses TRBV6-5 and TRBJ1-2; TRBD1 matches 9 bases. This TCR came from a girl aged 2 to 10 with multiple sclerosis. The CDR3 sequence: CASTTGTGHGYTF. CDR3 nucleotide sequence: TGTGCCAGCACAACCGGGACAGGGCATGGCTACACCTTC.